This record looks at one TCR beta chain sequence and its context. Its antigen is currently unknown. Sequencing of TCR beta was performed on blood CD8+ T cells and on blood CD4+ T cells. CD8+ and CD4+ T cells were negatively isolated; TEMRA cells were FACS-enriched. This sample is part of a study of CD8 T cells in Susac syndrome. Regarding the study as a whole: The authors acknowledged that the study's TCR sequencing and HLA analysis involved relatively few individuals.

Random hexamers primed reverse transcription of 0.5 to 1 ug RNA. An immunoSEQ multiplex PCR amplified TCR beta CDR3 over 54 Vbeta and 13 Jbeta. From the immunoSEQ multiplex PCR reads, TCRdb called clonotypes with MiXCR, one entry per CDR3 protein. The profile shows 200,000 to 250,000 distinct CDR3 sequences, about 94% of them singletons. V dropped 4 bases and J dropped 4; count of bases not matched to a gene: 10. The germline CDR1 and CDR2 sequences are PRHDT and FYEKMQ (reference sequence). This CDR3 is built from 18 residues. This sequence was found in a human donor with multiple sclerosis. The chain couples TRBV13 to TRBJ2-1; 13 nucleotides agree with TRBD2. Material: CD8+ T cells from PBMCs. For the CDR3, the DNA is TGTGCCAGCAGCTCCCCCACTAGCGGGGGGGCTTCATACAATGAGCAGTTCTTC. Translated, it gives CASSSPTSGGASYNEQFF.